This paragraph reports one TCR beta chain. Its cognate antigen is unknown. This sample is drawn from a study of cytomegalovirus exposure and HLA in healthy donors. On the study more broadly: The 110 or so validation repertoires were produced on the same platform as the roughly 690 repertoires of the first cohort. This was reported in a later analysis. Study-level results: The classifier, whose performance was assessed in both the original and validation cohorts, reportedly diagnosed cytomegalovirus status with high specificity and sensitivity.

TCRdb's table, derived via immunoSEQ multiplex PCR, lists solely in-frame clones and lacks some. The top ten hold 4.2% of the sample, which has about 160,000 clones, just under 90% seen once. The CDR3 spans 16 residues. The germline V gene encodes CDR1 MGHRA and CDR2 YSYEKL. Trimming took 2 bases from V and 4 from J; bases not matched to a gene: 2. The receptor's source is a man younger than 35 in good health and CMV-seropositive. Sequenced material: PBMCs. The rearrangement joins TRBV4-1 to TRBJ2-5; 15 nucleotides line up with TRBD2. CDR3 in DNA: TGCGCCAGCAGCCAATTGGGACTAGCGGGAGGAGAGACCCAGTACTTC. Translation gives CASSQLGLAGGETQYF.